The 27 T cell receptor beta chains in this list originate from one sample, sequenced in a study of blood T cell repertoires in COVID-19. Some clones are missing from TCRdb's copy, which holds only in-frame ones; the method was immunoSEQ multiplex PCR. The top ten clones hold almost 4.5% of a sample with 200,000 to 250,000 clones, under 90% of them seen once. The specimen sequenced was peripheral blood. Source of these receptors: a man in his fifties with acute or convalescent COVID-19.

This chain joins TRBV27 and TRBJ1-2; no firm D call. Trimming shortened V by 3 bases and J by 5 bases, and 10 bases separated the two germline ends. Germline CDR1 is MNHEY and CDR2 is SMNVEV (reference sequence). The CDR3 runs to 13 residues. CDR3 residues: CASSLRGRYGYTF. As DNA, the CDR3 is TGTGCCAGCAGTTTGCGAGGGCGGTATGGCTACACCTTC.

The chain has TRBV9 and TRBJ1-1; maybe TRBD1 (6 bases). The CDR3 sequence is 15 residues long. Germline V gene lookup returns CDR1 SGDLS and CDR2 YYNGEE. The V end was cut by 4 bases, the J end by 4 bases, with 17 bases between. The chain's CDR3 is CASSPPGGGGTEAFF. Written as DNA, the CDR3 is TGTGCCAGCAGCCCCCCCGGCGGGGGCGGCACTGAAGCTTTCTTT.

J is TRBJ1-2 and V is TRBV18, with D possibly TRBD1 on 6 matching bases. Trimming removed 3 bases from V and 5 bases from J, with 13 bases in between. There are 14 residues in the CDR3. Germline V gene lookup returns CDR1 KGHSH and CDR2 LQKENI. Here the CDR3 reads CASSPQDRLYGYTF. The CDR3 DNA reads TGTGCCAGCTCACCCCAAGACAGGTTATATGGCTACACCTTC.

In its sample, this clone was seen once. CDR3 bases: TGTGCCAGCAGCTCCCGAGGGAACACTGAAGCTTTCTTT. This sequence encodes CASSSRGNTEAFF. V usage is TRBV7-6 and J usage is TRBJ1-1; D is undetermined. The germline V and J ends were trimmed by 4 bases and 1 base, with 7 bases remaining between them. Germline V lookup: CDR1 SGHVS, CDR2 FNYEAQ. This CDR3 spans 13 amino acids.

The rearrangement joins TRBV3-1 (or the pseudogene TRBV3-2) to TRBJ2-1; 9 positions match TRBD2. V shed 0 bases and J 7 bases; nucleotides not matched to a gene: 13. The germline V gene encodes CDR1 LGHDT and CDR2 YNNKEL (reference sequence). The CDR3 extends over 18 amino acids. The CDR3: CASSQEGLAGRSRNEQFF. The CDR3 DNA reads TGTGCCAGCAGCCAAGAGGGGCTAGCGGGGCGCTCGAGGAATGAGCAGTTCTTC.

The rearrangement links TRBV12-1 to TRBJ2-3; whether TRBD2, the table's D call, matches the DNA was not checked. TRBV12-1 is given as a pseudogene. This CDR3 region has 18 residues. This CDR3 is CASSFNPSSGGWGDTQYF. The CDR3, as DNA: TGTGCCAGCAGCTTTAACCCCTCTAGCGGGGGTTGGGGGGATACGCAGTATTTT.

The gene calls are TRBV19 and TRBJ1-1; 8 bases map to TRBD1. The CDR3 has 14 amino acids. J lost 5 bases, V lost 6 bases, and 8 bases had no gene match. Germline CDR1 reads LNHDA; CDR2 reads SQIVND (reference sequence). The CDR3 DNA reads TGTGCCAGTAGCCCCACAGGGGGGAGGACTGAAGCTTTCTTT. As protein: CASSPTGGRTEAFF.

The chain couples TRBV3-1 (or the pseudogene TRBV3-2) to TRBJ2-3; unclear D gene. Deletions cut 1 base from V and 0 bases from J, with 5 bases between. Germline V CDR1 and CDR2: LGHDT, YNNKEL (reference sequence). The CDR3 totals 14 residues. CDR3 bases: TGTGCCAGCAGCCAAGTCCGGAGCACAGATACGCAGTATTTT. This sequence encodes CASSQVRSTDTQYF.

This chain connects TRBV18 to TRBJ1-1; no clear D. Germline V gives CDR1 KGHSH, CDR2 LQKENI. V was clipped by 3 bases and J by 4 bases, with 18 bases between them. This CDR3 contains 16 residues. Here the CDR3 DNA reads TGTGCCAGCTCACCTCCCAGCCGGGATATGGCCACTGAAGCTTTCTTT. The encoded protein is CASSPPSRDMATEAFF.

This clone was counted a single time. The chain uses TRBV5-5 and TRBJ1-4; TRBD1 matches at 12 bases. This CDR3 is built from 16 residues. Germline trimming cut 4 bases from V and 8 bases from J; bases unmatched to any gene: 9. Germline-derived CDR1 and CDR2 are SGHKS and YYEKEE (reference sequence). CDR3 nucleotide sequence: TGTGCCAGCAGCGGCGGGACAGGGGGCGCCGGGGAAAAACTGTTTTTT. Its translation is CASSGGTGGAGEKLFF.

The chain combines TRBV2 with TRBJ1-3; TRBD1 agrees at 7 bases. The germline CDR1 and CDR2 sequences are SNHLY and FYNNEI. The V and J ends lost 6 bases and 0 bases, in that order; junction bases with no gene match: 8. The CDR3 is made up of 16 amino acids. The CDR3 reads CASSLQGTISGNTIYF. The CDR3 region has the DNA TGTGCCAGCAGCCTACAGGGGACGATCTCTGGAAACACCATATATTTT.

The V gene is TRBV5-1, the J gene TRBJ2-7; 9 bases agree with TRBD1. The V and J ends lost 1 base and 4 bases, in that order; junction bases with no gene match: 6. CDR3 length: 15 residues. Germline CDR1 SGHRS, CDR2 YFSETQ. CDR3 in amino acids: CASSLPGTGKYEQYF. As DNA, the CDR3 is TGCGCCAGCAGCTTGCCCGGGACAGGGAAGTACGAGCAGTACTTC.

The rearrangement uses TRBV6-1 and TRBJ2-7; 9 bases are shared with TRBD2. Trimming at V came to 0 bases and at J to 1 base, leaving 4 bases not matched to a gene. This CDR3 spans 16 amino acids. The germline CDR1 and CDR2 sequences are MNHNS and SASEGT. The CDR3 loop reads CASSEAPAGGSYEQYF. In DNA form, the CDR3 reads TGTGCCAGCAGTGAAGCCCCAGCGGGGGGTTCCTACGAGCAGTACTTC.

The chain is built from TRBV10-3 and TRBJ2-3; 11 bases agree with TRBD2. Trimming at V came to 6 bases and at J to 3 bases, leaving 2 bases not matched to a gene. The CDR3 has 14 amino acids. Germline assignment: CDR1 ENHRY and CDR2 SYGVKD. The CDR3 protein is CAIRTSGATDTQYF. The DNA of the CDR3 is TGTGCCATCAGGACTAGCGGGGCAACAGATACGCAGTATTTT.

The chain links TRBV11-2 to TRBJ1-1, with 9 bases aligning to TRBD1. The germline CDR1 and CDR2 sequences are SGHAT and FQNNGV. The CDR3 contains 15 residues. V lost 3 bases and J lost 11; bases outside the gene matches: 13. The CDR3 is CASSFGTGSVGRAFF. DNA for the CDR3: TGTGCCAGCAGCTTCGGGACAGGGAGCGTTGGGAGGGCTTTCTTT.

The gene calls are TRBV7-9 and TRBJ1-2; the D is unclear. Trimming left V 6 bases short and J 2 bases short, with 10 bases between. From germline, CDR1 is SEHNR and CDR2 FQNEAQ (reference sequence). The CDR3 sequence is 13 residues long. This CDR3 is CASSRGQNYGYTF. In DNA form, the CDR3 reads TGTGCCAGCAGTCGTGGGCAAAACTATGGCTACACCTTC. The full variable domain, with the rest looked up from reference TRBV7-9 and TRBJ1-2, is DTGVSQNPRHKITKRGQNVTFRCDPISEHNRLYWYRQTLGQGPEFLTYFQNEAQLEKSRLLSDRFSAERPKGSFSTLEIQRTEQGDSAMYLCASSRGQNYGYTFGSGTRLTVV.

The chain links TRBV11-3 to TRBJ2-2; D possibly corresponds to TRBD1 (6 bases). Germline assignment: CDR1 SGHNT and CDR2 YENEEA. The CDR3 sequence is 16 residues long. The V end lost 1 base, the J end lost 4 bases, and 13 bases lay between the germline ends. CDR3 sequence: CASSLGRQGPTGELFF. The CDR3 DNA reads TGTGCCAGCAGCTTAGGGAGGCAGGGGCCCACCGGGGAGCTGTTTTTT.

J is TRBJ1-1 and V is TRBV10-2; no clear D. The V end was cut by 6 bases, the J end by 1 base, with 12 bases between. Germline V gives CDR1 WSHSY, CDR2 SAAADI. The CDR3 contains 14 residues. The CDR3 here is CASRSNRENTEAFF. CDR3 bases: TGCGCCAGCAGAAGCAACCGGGAGAACACTGAAGCTTTCTTT.

This clone was seen a handful of times. The chain has TRBV5-1 and TRBJ2-5; the D is unclear. Germline V gene sequence: CDR1 SGHRS, CDR2 YFSETQ. The CDR3 spans 14 residues. Trimming took off 2 bases at V and 2 bases at J, with 10 bases between the two ends. Here the CDR3 DNA reads TGCGCCAGCAGCTTTAATCCCCCGCAAGAGACCCAGTACTTC. This translates into CASSFNPPQETQYF.

J is TRBJ2-5 and V is TRBV25-1, with D possibly TRBD2 on 5 matching bases. Per germline, CDR1 MGHDK and CDR2 SYGVNS. This CDR3 spans 12 amino acids. Trimming pared 5 bases from V and 4 bases from J, leaving 8 bases between. The CDR3 protein is CASSRERETQYF. The CDR3 nucleotides are TGTGCCAGCAGTAGGGAGCGAGAGACCCAGTACTTC. Combining the CDR3 with reference TRBV25-1 and TRBJ2-5 gives the whole variable domain EADIYQTPRYLVIGTGKKITLECSQTMGHDKMYWYQQDPGMELHLIHYSYGVNSTEKGDLSSESTVSRIRTEHFPLTLESARPSHTSQYLCASSRERETQYFGPGTRLLVL.

The V gene is TRBV6-2 or TRBV6-3, the J gene TRBJ1-1, with D possibly TRBD1 on 6 matching bases. Germline V gene data show CDR1 as MNHEY and CDR2 as SVGEGT. The CDR3 totals 13 residues. V shed 5 bases and J shed 4 bases, with 11 bases lying between them. CDR3 sequence reads: CASSTQGPTEAFF. The DNA for the CDR3 is TGTGCCAGCAGTACACAGGGCCCCACTGAAGCTTTCTTT.

This sequence joins TRBV19 and TRBJ1-5, with D possibly being TRBD1 (6 bases). CDR3 size: 16 residues. The V end lost 3 bases, the J end lost 2 bases, and 14 bases lay between the germline ends. The germline gives CDR1 LNHDA, CDR2 SQIVND (reference sequence). CDR3 residues: CASSIEGVRGNQPQHF. CDR3 DNA sequence: TGTGCCAGTAGTATCGAGGGGGTCAGGGGCAATCAGCCCCAGCATTTT.

The chain carries TRBV10-3 and TRBJ1-2, with D maybe TRBD1 (5 bases). This CDR3 has 13 amino acids. V was shortened by 7 bases and J by 4 bases, with 13 bases between the two germline ends. From germline, CDR1 is ENHRY and CDR2 SYGVKD. CDR3 amino acids: CAITISQGYGYTF. CDR3 DNA: TGTGCCATCACCATTTCCCAGGGCTATGGCTACACCTTC.

V is TRBV29-1 and J is TRBJ1-2; TRBD1 agrees at 8 bases. The junction had 7 bases not matched to a gene; V was cut back by 3 bases and J by 4 bases. Germline V lookup: CDR1 SQVTM, CDR2 ANQGSEA. The length of the CDR3 is 14 residues. In nucleotides, the CDR3 is TGCAGCGTTGAGAGACAGGGGATTGTCTATGGCTACACCTTC. Protein sequence: CSVERQGIVYGYTF.

V usage is TRBV27 and J usage is TRBJ2-2, with 10 bases matching TRBD2. Unmatched junction bases numbered 3, after V lost 3 bases and J lost 5 bases. Germline CDR1 MNHEY, CDR2 SMNVEV (reference sequence). This CDR3 is 15 amino acids long. CDR3: CASSFWGLATGELFF. The CDR3 nucleotides are TGTGCCAGCAGTTTCTGGGGACTAGCGACCGGGGAGCTGTTTTTT.

The chain employs TRBV5-4 and TRBJ1-3, with 7 bases aligning to TRBD1. CDR1 SGHNT and CDR2 YYREEE come from the germline V gene (reference sequence). The trim removed 4 bases at V and 0 bases at J, leaving 13 bases unmatched. The CDR3 spans 18 residues. In nucleotides, the CDR3 is TGTGCCAGCAGCCCTGATCAGGGACAGAGATTCTCTGGAAACACCATATATTTT. It specifies CASSPDQGQRFSGNTIYF.

This rearrangement joins TRBV6-5 to TRBJ2-7; TRBD2 matches at 7 bases. The CDR3 is 14 residues long. The germline V gene has CDR1 MNHEY and CDR2 SVGAGI. After removal of 7 bases from V and 6 bases from J, the junction contained 12 bases not matched to a gene. CDR3 region: CASKEGGGDSEQYF. The CDR3 coding sequence is TGTGCCAGCAAAGAAGGCGGGGGAGATTCCGAGCAGTACTTC.